These 15 T cell receptor beta chains share one sample of origin, sequenced in a study of cytomegalovirus exposure and HLA in healthy donors. PCR primers comprised 60 Vbeta and 13 Jbeta primers. Assay: immunoSEQ multiplex PCR; the TCRdb copy retains only in-frame clones and omits some. The sample consists of roughly 100,000 clones, around 85% of them appearing once. Input material: PBMCs. These receptors were collected from a man younger than 45 in good health and CMV-seronegative.

In DNA form, the CDR3 reads TGTGCCAGCAGCTTAAATCCGTATGGCTACACCTTC. Translated: CASSLNPYGYTF. The chain joins TRBV7-2 to TRBJ1-2; no firm D call. Germline CDR1 is SGHTA and CDR2 is FQGNSA. The CDR3 spans 12 residues. V lost 2 bases and J lost 5, with 6 bases in between.

A remark on this clone: One end of the junction does not line up with germline, which may come from a read error. This sequence joins TRBV30 and TRBJ1-4; D perhaps matches TRBD1 (5 bases). Germline values: CDR1 GTSNPN, CDR2 SVGIG (reference sequence). The CDR3 sequence is 13 residues long. For the CDR3, the DNA is TGTGCCGGGAGGCGGCAGGGAGGTGAAAAACTGTTTTTT. Its protein is CAGRRQGGEKLFF.

This chain uses TRBV30 with TRBJ2-5, with 8 bases identical to TRBD2. This CDR3 comprises 16 residues. J gave up 1 base and V 5 bases, and 12 bases lay outside the gene matches. Germline CDR1 is GTSNPN and CDR2 is SVGIG (reference sequence). CDR3 DNA: TGTGCCTGGGTCGGGGGGGCCCAAAGATTCCAAGAGACCCAGTACTTC. This sequence encodes CAWVGGAQRFQETQYF.

The V call is TRBV5-1, the J call TRBJ2-5, with D uncertain. Germline-derived CDR1 and CDR2 are SGHRS and YFSETQ. The CDR3 totals 12 residues. Deletions cut 2 bases from V and 2 bases from J, with 4 bases between. DNA of the CDR3: TGCGCCAGCAGCTTCCTTCAAGAGACCCAGTACTTC. Protein sequence: CASSFLQETQYF. Using reference TRBV5-1 and TRBJ2-5 for the parts outside the CDR3, the full variable domain is KAGVTQTPRYLIKTRGQQVTLSCSPISGHRSVSWYQQTPGQGLQFLFEYFSETQRNKGNFPGRFSGRQFSNSRSEMNVSTLELGDSALYLCASSFLQETQYFGPGTRLLVL.

On this clone itself: Other nucleotide sequences from this sample produce the same CDR3. The CDR3 reads CASSLTGGSYEQYF. The CDR3 nucleotides read TGTGCCAGCAGCCTGACAGGGGGCAGCTACGAGCAGTACTTC. The V and J genes are TRBV7-9 and TRBJ2-7; 10 bases align to TRBD1. The CDR3 extends over 14 amino acids. Germline CDR1 reads SEHNR; CDR2 reads FQNEAQ (reference sequence). With 5 bases clipped from V and 3 bases from J, the junction kept 4 bases outside the gene matches.

J is TRBJ1-4 and V is TRBV19; no clear D. This CDR3 contains 16 residues. The ends were cut back, 5 bases at V and 0 bases at J, with 13 bases in the middle. The V gene's germline CDR1 is LNHDA and CDR2 SQIVND (reference sequence). CDR3 loop: CASSHTARSTNEKLFF. In DNA, the CDR3 is TGTGCCAGTAGTCACACTGCCAGGTCAACTAATGAAAAACTGTTTTTT.

The chain employs TRBV25-1 and TRBJ1-1; 7 nucleotides align to TRBD1. Germline trimming cut 3 bases from V and 6 bases from J; bases unmatched to any gene: 4. The CDR3 extends over 13 amino acids. In germline, CDR1 is MGHDK, CDR2 SYGVNS. CDR3 amino acids: CASSDPGTAEAFF. CDR3 nucleotides: TGTGCCAGCAGTGACCCTGGGACAGCTGAAGCTTTCTTT.

There are a few counts of this clone. The CDR3 nucleotides read TGTGCCAGCAGCTCGATAGGACAGTTCCGCTCCTACAATGAGCAGTTCTTC. It codes for CASSSIGQFRSYNEQFF. This chain links TRBV5-6 with TRBJ2-1, with a weak D call TRBD1 (6 bases). Trimming stripped 3 bases from V and 0 bases from J, with 16 bases between. Germline CDR1 reads SGHDT; CDR2 reads YYEEEE. CDR3 length: 17 residues.

The rearrangement links TRBV5-1 to TRBJ2-5, with 13 bases matching TRBD2. The CDR3 has 15 amino acids. The germline gives CDR1 SGHRS, CDR2 YFSETQ. The trim removed 3 bases at V and 8 bases at J, leaving 7 bases unmatched. CDR3 in DNA: TGCGCCAGCAGCTCCGGGACTAGCGGGACGAGAACCCAGTACTTC. As protein: CASSSGTSGTRTQYF.

This clone was picked up a small number of times. The V gene is TRBV27, the J gene TRBJ2-3, with 7 nucleotides matching TRBD1. Looked up from germline, CDR1 is MNHEY and CDR2 is SMNVEV (reference sequence). The V and J ends lost 5 bases and 5 bases, in that order; junction bases with no gene match: 10. The CDR3 runs 15 residues. The CDR3 region has the DNA TGTGCCAGCAGTCCCCCCGCAGGGGGAGTAGATACGCAGTATTTT. It specifies CASSPPAGGVDTQYF.

The chain uses TRBV6-5 and TRBJ2-1; 11 bases are a match to TRBD2. The CDR3 length is 15 residues. Germline V gene sequence: CDR1 MNHEY, CDR2 SVGAGI. V was pared by 5 bases and J by 1 base, with 1 base of the junction left unmatched. This CDR3 is CASSTSGGSYNEQFF. The CDR3 nucleotides are TGTGCCAGCAGTACTAGCGGGGGATCCTACAATGAGCAGTTCTTC.

The V gene is TRBV6-5, the J gene TRBJ1-5, with D possibly TRBD1 on 6 matching bases. V lost 6 bases to trimming and J lost 4 bases, with 13 bases between them. The length of the CDR3 is 14 residues. Germline CDR1 and CDR2: MNHEY and SVGAGI. This CDR3 reads CASREGGRNQPQHF. The CDR3 DNA reads as TGTGCCAGCAGGGAGGGGGGGAGGAATCAGCCCCAGCATTTT.

This clone was seen a few times. The J gene is TRBJ2-1, the V gene TRBV7-8; 7 bases agree with TRBD2. CDR1 and CDR2 (germline): SGHVS, FQNEAQ. CDR3 length equals 15 residues. V gave up 5 bases and J gave up 4 bases; unmatched junction bases: 8. CDR3 in amino acids: CASSPGLESYNEQFF. In DNA, the CDR3 is TGTGCCAGCAGCCCTGGACTAGAAAGTTACAATGAGCAGTTCTTC.

The V call is TRBV7-3, the J call TRBJ2-3; 7 bases match TRBD1. The trim removed 3 bases at V and 1 base at J, leaving 4 bases unmatched. The CDR3 extends over 15 amino acids. Germline V gene data show CDR1 as SGHTA and CDR2 as FQGTGA. This chain's CDR3 is CASSFTGDGTDTQYF. The CDR3 coding sequence is TGTGCCAGCAGCTTTACAGGGGATGGCACAGATACGCAGTATTTT.

For this clone: An end of the junction does not agree with germline; a read error may underlie this. The chain joins TRBV7-7 to TRBJ2-5; 12 bases map to TRBD2. The CDR3 runs 15 residues. Germline values: CDR1 SSHAT, CDR2 FNYEAQ (reference sequence). In nucleotides, the CDR3 is TGTGCTAGCAGCCCTAGCGGGGGGGCCTTGGAGACCCAGTACTTC. Translating gives CASSPSGGALETQYF.